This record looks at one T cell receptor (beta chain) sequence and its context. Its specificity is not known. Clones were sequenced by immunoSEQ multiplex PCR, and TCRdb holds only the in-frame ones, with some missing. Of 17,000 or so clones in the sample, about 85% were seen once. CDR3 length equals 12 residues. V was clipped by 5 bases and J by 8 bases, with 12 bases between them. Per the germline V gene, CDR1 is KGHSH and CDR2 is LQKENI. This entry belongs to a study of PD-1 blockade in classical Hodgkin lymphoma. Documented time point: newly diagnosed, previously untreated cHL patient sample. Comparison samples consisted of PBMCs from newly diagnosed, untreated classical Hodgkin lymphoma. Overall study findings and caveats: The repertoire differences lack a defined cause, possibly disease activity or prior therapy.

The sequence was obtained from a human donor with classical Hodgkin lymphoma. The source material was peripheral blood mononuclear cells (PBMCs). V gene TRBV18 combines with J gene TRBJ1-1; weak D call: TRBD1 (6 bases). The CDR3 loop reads CASSTGGGEAFF. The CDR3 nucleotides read TGTGCCAGCTCAACTGGGGGGGGCGAAGCTTTCTTT.